These 24 T cell receptor beta chains came from one sample sequenced in a study of Ad26.COV2.S vaccination and SARS-CoV-2 variants. This sample's treatment: around 19 received Ad26.COV2.S at low or high dose, single or two shots; roughly five received placebo; per-sample allocation not given. The study sampled participants on day 63 after the first vaccine or placebo injection. Some clones are missing from TCRdb's copy, which holds only in-frame ones; the method was immunoSEQ multiplex PCR. The profile shows approximately 300,000 clones, about 85% of them singletons. The source was peripheral blood, collected in a trial of Ad26.COV2.S vaccine versus placebo. The receptors shown here come from a person aged 18 to 59 who received the Ad26.COV2.S COVID-19 vaccine or a placebo.

This chain links TRBV28 with TRBJ1-2, with D perhaps TRBD1 (5 bases). The germline gives CDR1 MDHEN, CDR2 SYDVKM. The CDR3 is 16 residues long. V lost 6 bases to trimming and J lost 9 bases, with 26 bases between them. The CDR3 DNA follows: TGTGCCAGCAGAAATCAGGGTTTCTCCAAGGGATTGCGCTACACCTTC. Encoded protein: CASRNQGFSKGLRYTF.

The J gene is TRBJ2-3, the V gene TRBV19, with a possible D match to TRBD1 (5 bases). The V end lost 3 bases, the J end lost 7 bases, and 14 bases lay between the germline ends. The germline CDR1 and CDR2 sequences are LNHDA and SQIVND (reference sequence). This CDR3 region has 14 residues. Here the CDR3 reads CASSIAGRMNTQYF. The CDR3 coding sequence is TGTGCCAGTAGTATCGCAGGGCGTATGAATACGCAGTATTTT.

The J gene is TRBJ1-6, the V gene TRBV30; 9 nucleotides agree with TRBD1. The CDR3 is 16 amino acids. Germline assignment: CDR1 GTSNPN and CDR2 SVGIG (reference sequence). With V trimmed by 2 bases and J by 7 bases, 9 bases remained unmatched. CDR3 loop: CAWSQHRGRRNSPLHF. CDR3 DNA: TGTGCCTGGAGTCAACACAGGGGGCGTAGGAATTCACCCCTCCACTTT.

The genes are TRBV6-5 and TRBJ1-1; 7 bases align to TRBD1. From germline, CDR1 is MNHEY and CDR2 SVGAGI. V dropped 2 bases and J dropped 0; count of bases not matched to a gene: 3. The CDR3 is 15 amino acids. CDR3: CASSYAGTVNTEAFF. The CDR3 coding sequence is TGTGCCAGCAGTTACGCCGGGACAGTGAACACTGAAGCTTTCTTT.

V usage is TRBV5-6 and J usage is TRBJ2-3, with 8 positions matching TRBD2. Germline values: CDR1 SGHDT, CDR2 YYEEEE. The CDR3 totals 16 residues. Trimming at V came to 0 bases and at J to 1 base, leaving 4 bases not matched to a gene. This chain's CDR3 is CASSLVGAGGTDTQYF. In DNA, the CDR3 is TGTGCCAGCAGCTTGGTAGGAGCGGGGGGCACAGATACGCAGTATTTT.

The chain employs TRBV19 and TRBJ2-1, with 8 bases aligning to TRBD2. The CDR3 loop spans 15 amino acids. In germline, CDR1 is LNHDA, CDR2 SQIVND (reference sequence). V dropped 1 base and J dropped 6; count of bases not matched to a gene: 5. The DNA of the CDR3 is TGTGCCAGTAGTATAGGGCGGGGGGCACTCAATGAGCAGTTCTTC. Its protein is CASSIGRGALNEQFF. Using reference TRBV19 and TRBJ2-1 for the parts outside the CDR3, the full variable domain is DGGITQSPKYLFRKEGQNVTLSCEQNLNHDAMYWYRQDPGQGLRLIYYSQIVNDFQKGDIAEGYSVSREKKESFPLTVTSAQKNPTAFYLCASSIGRGALNEQFFGPGTRLTVL.

The chain employs TRBV7-8 and TRBJ1-3, with a tentative D call TRBD1 (5 bases). The CDR3 has 17 residues. Trimming stripped 2 bases from V and 0 bases from J, with 14 bases between. CDR1 is SGHVS and CDR2 is FQNEAQ in the germline V gene. CDR3 residues: CASSLFSGGTSGNTIYF. The CDR3 coding sequence is TGTGCCAGCAGCTTATTTTCGGGGGGGACCTCTGGAAACACCATATATTTT.

V is TRBV11-2 and J is TRBJ2-7; the D call may be TRBD1 or TRBD2 (6 bases each). The CDR3 is made up of 18 amino acids. Trimming took off 2 bases at V and 0 bases at J, with 20 bases between the two ends. CDR1 and CDR2 from the germline V gene are SGHAT and FQNNGV. In nucleotides, the CDR3 is TGTGCCAGCAGCTTAATCCTCAACGGGGGCCCGTACTCCTACGAGCAGTACTTC. Its translation is CASSLILNGGPYSYEQYF.

The chain uses TRBV19 and TRBJ2-7, with 8 positions matching TRBD1. CDR3 size: 15 residues. V lost 3 bases to trimming and J lost 3 bases; unmatched junction nucleotides: 7. CDR1 and CDR2 from the germline V gene are LNHDA and SQIVND (reference sequence). CDR3 sequence: CASSISGTGSYEQYF. CDR3 in DNA: TGTGCCAGTAGTATCTCCGGGACAGGCAGCTACGAGCAGTACTTC.

This clone was counted a single time. The genes are TRBV5-1 and TRBJ2-1; possible D gene TRBD1, 6 bases. CDR3 length: 14 residues. Germline V gene data show CDR1 as SGHRS and CDR2 as YFSETQ. V was shortened by 7 bases and J by 11 bases, with 22 bases between the two germline ends. The CDR3 DNA follows: TGCGCCAGCTGGGACACAGCCACCTTCCCCCAGCAGTTCTTC. Its protein is CASWDTATFPQQFF. Based on the CDR3 plus reference TRBV5-1 and TRBJ2-1, the full variable domain is KAGVTQTPRYLIKTRGQQVTLSCSPISGHRSVSWYQQTPGQGLQFLFEYFSETQRNKGNFPGRFSGRQFSNSRSEMNVSTLELGDSALYLCASWDTATFPQQFFGPGTRLTVL.

The gene calls are TRBV11-2 and TRBJ1-1, with unresolved D. CDR3 length: 14 amino acids. Trimming took 2 bases from V and 1 from J, leaving 8 bases between them. CDR1 and CDR2 from the germline V gene are SGHAT and FQNNGV. DNA for the CDR3: TGTGCCAGCAGCTTACACAACTCGAACACTGAAGCTTTCTTT. This sequence encodes CASSLHNSNTEAFF.

This rearrangement joins TRBV4-1 to TRBJ2-7; D gene uncertain. This CDR3 is 15 amino acids long. CDR1 and CDR2 from the germline V gene are MGHRA and YSYEKL. V was trimmed by 2 bases and J by 0 bases, leaving 11 bases between them. The CDR3 nucleotides read TGCGCCAGCAGCCAAAGGGTGTTGGCCTCCTACGAGCAGTACTTC. This codes for CASSQRVLASYEQYF.

The CDR3 loop is CASRGAGGKEQFF. The CDR3 region has the DNA TGTGCCAGCAGAGGGGCAGGGGGTAAGGAGCAGTTCTTC. The chain employs TRBV27 and TRBJ2-1; 7 positions agree with TRBD1. There are 13 residues in the CDR3. V dropped 6 bases and J dropped 10; count of bases not matched to a gene: 9. The V gene's germline CDR1 is MNHEY and CDR2 SMNVEV (reference sequence).

The chain employs TRBV7-3 and TRBJ2-3; D may match TRBD1 or TRBD2 (5 bases each). CDR3 length: 17 residues. Trimming pared 5 bases from V and 5 bases from J, leaving 23 bases between. Looked up from germline, CDR1 is SGHTA and CDR2 is FQGTGA. The DNA for the CDR3 is TGTGCCAGCAGCCATGGGGAGCCGGGACCTGGGGGAGATACGCAGTATTTT. It specifies CASSHGEPGPGGDTQYF. Full variable domain (remainder filled in from reference TRBV7-3 and TRBJ2-3): GAGVSQTPSNKVTEKGKYVELRCDPISGHTALYWYRQSLGQGPEFLIYFQGTGAADDSGLPNDRFFAVRPEGSVSTLKIQRTERGDSAVYLCASSHGEPGPGGDTQYFGPGTRLTVL.

This clone showed up just once. This chain uses TRBV11-2 with TRBJ2-7; D could derive from TRBD1 or TRBD2 (5 bases each). Germline V CDR1 and CDR2: SGHAT, FQNNGV. The CDR3 is made up of 13 amino acids. Trimming shortened V by 4 bases and J by 7 bases, and 14 bases separated the two germline ends. The CDR3 loop is CASSSIRDGEQYF. The CDR3 region has the DNA TGTGCCAGCAGCTCCATCCGGGACGGAGAGCAGTACTTC.

This chain links TRBV28 with TRBJ2-4; tentative D call: TRBD2 (6 bases). This CDR3 contains 17 residues. V lost 1 base to trimming and J lost 0 bases, with 13 bases between them. Germline CDR1 is MDHEN and CDR2 is SYDVKM. DNA for the CDR3: TGTGCCAGCAGTTTATTCTCTGGGGGGATAGCCAAAAACATTCAGTACTTC. Residues: CASSLFSGGIAKNIQYF.

The chain uses TRBV4-2 and TRBJ1-4; D ambiguous. Germline V gene sequence: CDR1 LGHNA, CDR2 YNFKEQ. CDR3 size: 15 residues. V was pared by 0 bases and J by 5 bases, with 10 bases between. The CDR3 protein is CASSQESEHNEKLFF. The CDR3 region has the DNA TGTGCCAGCAGCCAAGAGTCAGAACACAATGAAAAACTGTTTTTT.

J is TRBJ2-5 and V is TRBV9; no firm D call. This CDR3 spans 13 amino acids. Trimming took off 1 base at V and 1 base at J, with 5 bases between the two ends. Germline CDR1 and CDR2: SGDLS and YYNGEE. The DNA for the CDR3 is TGTGCCAGCAGCGTACGAATCCAAGAGACCCAGTACTTC. Amino acid sequence: CASSVRIQETQYF.

The chain is built from TRBV7-9 and TRBJ2-3; 12 positions agree with TRBD2. V gave up 5 bases and J gave up 1 base; unmatched junction bases: 4. The germline V gene encodes CDR1 SEHNR and CDR2 FQNEAQ (reference sequence). CDR3 length: 16 residues. The CDR3: CASSPRLAGGTDTQYF. The CDR3 DNA sequence: TGTGCCAGCAGCCCCAGACTAGCGGGGGGCACAGATACGCAGTATTTT.

The chain links TRBV5-1 to TRBJ2-2; 14 bases line up with TRBD2. There are 19 residues in the CDR3. V was clipped by 4 bases and J by 0 bases; unmatched bases: 8. Germline CDR1 SGHRS, CDR2 YFSETQ. The CDR3: CASSPRTSGGPANTGELFF. The CDR3 DNA is TGCGCCAGCAGCCCACGGACTAGCGGGGGGCCAGCGAACACCGGGGAGCTGTTTTTT. Variable domain in full (rest from reference TRBV5-1 and TRBJ2-2): KAGVTQTPRYLIKTRGQQVTLSCSPISGHRSVSWYQQTPGQGLQFLFEYFSETQRNKGNFPGRFSGRQFSNSRSEMNVSTLELGDSALYLCASSPRTSGGPANTGELFFGEGSRLTVL.

The chain employs TRBV9 and TRBJ1-3, with 8 bases lining up with TRBD1. This CDR3 has 16 amino acids. With 3 bases clipped from V and 0 bases from J, the junction kept 5 bases outside the gene matches. CDR1 is SGDLS, CDR2 YYNGEE, per germline. CDR3 protein: CASSGSGGYSGNTIYF. The CDR3 DNA follows: TGTGCCAGCAGCGGATCAGGGGGCTACTCTGGAAACACCATATATTTT. Together with reference TRBV9 and TRBJ1-3, the CDR3 gives the full variable domain: DSGVTQTPKHLITATGQRVTLRCSPRSGDLSVYWYQQSLDQGLQFLIQYYNGEERAKGNILERFSAQQFPDLHSELNLSSLELGDSALYFCASSGSGGYSGNTIYFGEGSWLTVV.

The rearrangement joins TRBV11-3 to TRBJ2-3; the match to TRBD1 covers 9 bases. The CDR3 consists of 18 residues. Germline V lookup: CDR1 SGHNT, CDR2 YENEEA. V dropped 5 bases and J dropped 0; count of bases not matched to a gene: 12. Here the CDR3 DNA reads TGTGCCAGCAGCACCGACAGGGGGTTGCGGCCTAGCACAGATACGCAGTATTTT. Amino acid sequence: CASSTDRGLRPSTDTQYF.

V usage is TRBV5-6 and J usage is TRBJ1-2; D is ambiguous. The germline V gene encodes CDR1 SGHDT and CDR2 YYEEEE. This CDR3 spans 14 amino acids. V was clipped by 0 bases and J by 5 bases, with 11 bases between them. CDR3 in amino acids: CASSLGVPEYGYTF. In DNA form, the CDR3 reads TGTGCCAGCAGCTTGGGGGTACCGGAATATGGCTACACCTTC.

This clone was recorded only once. One end of the junction is discordant with germline, which a read error may explain. The chain links TRBV28 to TRBJ1-2, with 7 bases matching TRBD1. This CDR3 comprises 13 residues. Germline values: CDR1 MDHEN, CDR2 SYDVKM. As DNA, the CDR3 is TGTGCCAGCAGTCAAACAGGGGATCTCCCCCAACCTTTC. Residues: CASSQTGDLPQPF.